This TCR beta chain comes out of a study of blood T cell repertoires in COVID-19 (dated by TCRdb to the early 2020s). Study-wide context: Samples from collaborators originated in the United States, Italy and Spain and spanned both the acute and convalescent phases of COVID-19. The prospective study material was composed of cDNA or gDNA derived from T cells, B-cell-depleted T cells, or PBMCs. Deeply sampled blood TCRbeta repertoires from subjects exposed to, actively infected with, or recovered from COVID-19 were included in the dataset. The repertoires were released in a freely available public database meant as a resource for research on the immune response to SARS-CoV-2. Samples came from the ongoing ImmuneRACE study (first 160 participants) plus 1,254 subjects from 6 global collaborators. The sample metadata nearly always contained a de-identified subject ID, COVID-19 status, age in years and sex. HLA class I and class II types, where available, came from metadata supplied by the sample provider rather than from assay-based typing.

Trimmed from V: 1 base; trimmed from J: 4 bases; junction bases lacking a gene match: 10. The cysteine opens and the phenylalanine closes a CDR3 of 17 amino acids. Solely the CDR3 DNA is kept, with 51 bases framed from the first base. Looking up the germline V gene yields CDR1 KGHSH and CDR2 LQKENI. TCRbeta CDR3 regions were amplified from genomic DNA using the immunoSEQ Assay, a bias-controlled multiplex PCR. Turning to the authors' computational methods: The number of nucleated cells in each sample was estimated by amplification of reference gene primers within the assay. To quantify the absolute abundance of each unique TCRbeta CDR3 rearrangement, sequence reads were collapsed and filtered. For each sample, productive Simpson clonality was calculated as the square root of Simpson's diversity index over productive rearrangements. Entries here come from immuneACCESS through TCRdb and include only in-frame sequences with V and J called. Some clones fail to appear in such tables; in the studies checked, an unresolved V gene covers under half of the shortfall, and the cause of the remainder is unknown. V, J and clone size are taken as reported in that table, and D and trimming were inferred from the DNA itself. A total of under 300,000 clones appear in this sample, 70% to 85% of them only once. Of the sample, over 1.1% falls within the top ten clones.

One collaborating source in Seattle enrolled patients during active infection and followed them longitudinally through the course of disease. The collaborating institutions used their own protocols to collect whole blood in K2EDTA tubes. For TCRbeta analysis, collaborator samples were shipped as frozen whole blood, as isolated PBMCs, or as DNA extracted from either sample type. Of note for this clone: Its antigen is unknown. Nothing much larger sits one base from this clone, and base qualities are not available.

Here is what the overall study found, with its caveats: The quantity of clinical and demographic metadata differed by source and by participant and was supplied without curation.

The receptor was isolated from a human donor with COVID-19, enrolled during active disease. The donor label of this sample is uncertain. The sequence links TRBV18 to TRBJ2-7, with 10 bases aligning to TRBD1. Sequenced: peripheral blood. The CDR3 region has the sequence CASSPLFRTGGRYEQYF. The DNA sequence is TGTGCCAGCTCACCACTCTTCAGGACAGGGGGTCGATACGAGCAGTACTTC.